The next 27 T cell receptor beta chains were all read from a single sample in a study of blood T cells in healthy people across ages. PCR was performed a second time for about 7 to 11 cycles using a sample-barcoded 5' primer and a J-beta primer mix. TCRdb called the 5' RACE reads again in MiXCR, with one record for every CDR3 protein. The repertoire holds more than 650,000 distinct CDR3 sequences, with around 24% as singletons. The data were also submitted as part of a second study, on T cells of mothers and their children.

Material for sequencing was blood. Receptors were obtained from a boy aged 10-17 years in good health.

The rearrangement joins TRBV20-1 to TRBJ1-5; D is unclear. The CDR3 consists of 12 residues. V was trimmed by 3 bases and J by 3 bases, leaving 6 bases between them. CDR1 is DFQATT, CDR2 SNEGSKA, per germline (reference sequence). CDR3 sequence reads: CSASLFNQPQHF. The CDR3, as DNA: TGCAGTGCTAGTCTTTTCAATCAGCCCCAGCATTTT.

The table lists this clonotype with a few counts. V and J are TRBV6-5 and TRBJ2-5; D is uncertain. Matching the DNA end better, TRBJ2-7 makes the J call doubtful. The length of the CDR3 is 13 residues. CDR1 and CDR2 from the germline V gene are MNHEY and SVGAGI. This CDR3 is CASSYSLAGEQYF. DNA for the CDR3: TGTGCCAGCAGTTACTCATTGGCCGGCGAGCAGTACTTC.

The chain couples TRBV7-9 to TRBJ2-1; a possible D gene is TRBD1 (5 bases). Germline V gene sequence: CDR1 SEHNR, CDR2 FQNEAQ (reference sequence). Trimming removed 1 base from V and 3 bases from J, with 7 bases in between. This CDR3 comprises 14 residues. The CDR3 DNA is TGTGCCAGCAGCTTAGGGGGCGACTACAATGAGCAGTTCTTC. As protein: CASSLGGDYNEQFF.

This rearrangement joins TRBV15 to TRBJ2-1; no firm D call. Per the germline V gene, CDR1 is LNHNV and CDR2 is YYDKDF (reference sequence). The CDR3 covers 12 residues. Trimming pared 0 bases from V and 13 bases from J, leaving 10 bases between. DNA of the CDR3: TGTGCCACCAGCAGAGATCTCGCCTTTCAGTTCTTC. This codes for CATSRDLAFQFF.

In this sample, this clonotype turned up a few times. The CDR3, as DNA: TGTGCCAGCAGAAAGGGGGAGACCCAGTACTTC. This sequence encodes CASRKGETQYF. This sequence joins TRBV6-6 and TRBJ2-5, with D perhaps matching TRBD1 (5 bases). From germline, CDR1 is MNHNY and CDR2 SVGAGI (reference sequence). Trimming left V 6 bases short and J 5 bases short, with 7 bases between. The CDR3 is made up of 11 amino acids.

V usage is TRBV10-1 and J usage is TRBJ1-3, with D possibly TRBD1 on 5 matching bases. The CDR3 spans 12 residues. Germline V lookup: CDR1 WNHNN, CDR2 SYGVQD (reference sequence). Trimming left V 5 bases short and J 8 bases short, with 10 bases between. The CDR3 reads CASSRGGDTIYF. In DNA, the CDR3 is TGCGCCAGCAGTAGGGGCGGGGACACCATATATTTT.

A single count supports this clonotype. J is TRBJ2-7 and V is TRBV4-1, with TRBD1 identical over 8 bases. The better agreement between TRBJ2-1 and the DNA end casts doubt on the J call. The CDR3 contains 14 residues. Germline values: CDR1 MGHRA, CDR2 YSYEKL. The CDR3 loop is CASSRGTGTNEQFF. In nucleotides, the CDR3 is TGCGCCAGCAGCCGAGGGACAGGTACCAATGAGCAGTTCTTC.

The chain couples TRBV7-2 to TRBJ2-7, with 9 bases fitting TRBD2. The CDR3 consists of 15 residues. Germline values: CDR1 SGHTA, CDR2 FQGNSA. V shed 5 bases and J 6 bases; nucleotides not matched to a gene: 11. The CDR3 sequence: CASSGGSGLAGEQYF. The CDR3 DNA is TGTGCCAGCAGCGGGGGCTCGGGACTAGCCGGCGAGCAGTACTTC.

The V gene is TRBV5-1, the J gene TRBJ1-6; 8 bases are shared with TRBD1. V was pared by 0 bases and J by 7 bases, with 12 bases of the junction left unmatched. Germline CDR1 is SGHRS and CDR2 is YFSETQ. The CDR3 consists of 18 residues. The CDR3 sequence is CASSLDYPGQDANSPLHF. CDR3 DNA: TGCGCCAGCAGCTTGGACTACCCGGGACAGGATGCCAATTCACCCCTCCACTTT.

This clonotype turned up a few times. The rearrangement uses TRBV20-1 and TRBJ2-1, with TRBD2 identical over 10 bases. Germline lookup yields CDR1 DFQATT and CDR2 SNEGSKA (reference sequence). V trimming: 4 bases; J trimming: 5 bases; junction bases outside the gene matches: 8. CDR3 length: 15 amino acids. CDR3 protein: CSATKRGGRNNEQFF. The CDR3 bases are TGCAGTGCTACCAAGCGGGGGGGCAGGAACAATGAGCAGTTCTTC.

This clonotype was observed at least ten times. The chain carries TRBV27 and TRBJ2-5; either TRBD1 or TRBD2 may supply D (5 bases each). There are 13 residues in the CDR3. V was shortened by 5 bases and J by 3 bases, with 10 bases between the two germline ends. The V gene's germline CDR1 is MNHEY and CDR2 SMNVEV (reference sequence). CDR3 residues: CASSRRGEETQYF. The DNA of the CDR3 is TGTGCCAGCAGTCGCCGGGGCGAAGAGACCCAGTACTTC.

This clonotype has ten or more counts. V gene TRBV2 combines with J gene TRBJ2-7; D is ambiguous. This CDR3 comprises 13 residues. V lost 7 bases, J lost 0 bases, and 10 bases lay in between. Germline V gene sequence: CDR1 SNHLY, CDR2 FYNNEI. CDR3 in DNA: TGTGCCAGCACGGTGGGCGACTCCTACGAGCAGTACTTC. Amino acid sequence: CASTVGDSYEQYF.

This clonotype was observed a few times. The chain links TRBV4-1 to TRBJ2-1; tentatively, D is TRBD1 (6 bases). Deletions cut 0 bases from V and 8 bases from J, with 17 bases between. Germline-derived CDR1 and CDR2 are MGHRA and YSYEKL. The CDR3 has 16 residues. The CDR3 region is CASSQDDRTAQDEQFF. The DNA of the CDR3 is TGCGCCAGCAGCCAAGATGACCGGACAGCCCAAGATGAGCAGTTCTTC.

V usage is TRBV19 and J usage is TRBJ1-5; no clear D gene. Trimming took 3 bases from V and 0 from J, leaving 6 bases between them. The CDR3 spans 14 residues. Germline V gene lookup returns CDR1 LNHDA and CDR2 SQIVND (reference sequence). CDR3 in DNA: TGTGCCAGTAGTATCCTCCCTAGCAATCAGCCCCAGCATTTT. This sequence encodes CASSILPSNQPQHF.

The genes are TRBV4-1 and TRBJ2-5, with 11 bases matching TRBD2. CDR3 length: 14 amino acids. V was clipped by 6 bases and J by 7 bases; unmatched bases: 7. Germline values: CDR1 MGHRA, CDR2 YSYEKL. The CDR3 here is CASRRVAGGGTQYF. The CDR3 DNA reads as TGCGCCAGCAGACGGGTAGCGGGAGGGGGGACCCAGTACTTC.

The chain uses TRBV10-2 and TRBJ2-2; D call uncertain. The germline V and J ends were trimmed by 2 bases and 4 bases, with 5 bases remaining between them. The V gene's germline CDR1 is WSHSY and CDR2 SAAADI. The CDR3 is 13 residues long. The CDR3 region is CASSEKITGELFF. For the CDR3, the DNA is TGCGCCAGCAGTGAGAAAATCACCGGGGAGCTGTTTTTT.

The chain carries TRBV6-5 and TRBJ1-4; 7 bases fit TRBD1. CDR1 and CDR2 (germline): MNHEY, SVGAGI. There are 14 residues in the CDR3. V was clipped by 4 bases and J by 8 bases; unmatched bases: 7. The DNA of the CDR3 is TGTGCCAGCAGTTCCCTACAGGGGAGCGAAAAACTGTTTTTT. Amino acid sequence: CASSSLQGSEKLFF.

The rearrangement links TRBV18 to TRBJ1-6; TRBD1 matches 8 bases. After removal of 3 bases from V and 6 bases from J, the junction contained 4 bases not matched to a gene. This CDR3 comprises 15 residues. Germline values: CDR1 KGHSH, CDR2 LQKENI. CDR3 sequence (DNA): TGTGCCAGCTCACCGGGACAGGACCCTAATTCACCCCTCCACTTT. Encoded protein: CASSPGQDPNSPLHF.

The rearrangement uses TRBV10-3 and TRBJ2-4; D is perhaps TRBD1 (6 bases). The ends were cut back, 2 bases at V and 1 base at J, with 12 bases in the middle. The germline V gene encodes CDR1 ENHRY and CDR2 SYGVKD. CDR3 size: 16 residues. The CDR3 region has the DNA TGTGCCATCAGTGAGGAGACAGGTTGGGCCAAAAACATTCAGTACTTC. It codes for CAISEETGWAKNIQYF.

The sample holds a few counts of this clonotype. CDR3 protein: CASSAPGTGGRETQYF. The CDR3 DNA sequence: TGCGCCAGCAGTGCTCCCGGGACAGGGGGTCGGGAGACCCAGTACTTC. This chain connects TRBV10-2 to TRBJ2-5, with 11 bases lining up with TRBD1. V was clipped by 4 bases and J by 5 bases; unmatched bases: 9. Germline assignment: CDR1 WSHSY and CDR2 SAAADI. The CDR3 sequence is 16 residues long.

The chain employs TRBV2 and TRBJ2-5; the match to TRBD2 covers 11 bases. Germline values: CDR1 SNHLY, CDR2 FYNNEI. CDR3 length: 15 residues. After removal of 7 bases from V and 3 bases from J, the junction contained 7 bases not matched to a gene. The CDR3 reads CASKLAGGNKETQYF. CDR3 coding DNA: TGTGCCAGCAAATTAGCGGGGGGGAATAAAGAGACCCAGTACTTC.

In its sample, this clonotype was seen a few times. The chain carries TRBV5-1 and TRBJ2-3; D is possibly TRBD2 (6 bases). This CDR3 spans 16 amino acids. V shed 1 base and J shed 1 base, with 13 bases lying between them. CDR1 and CDR2 from the germline V gene are SGHRS and YFSETQ. In nucleotides, the CDR3 is TGCGCCAGCAGCTTGAATAGCGGAATCGGCACAGATACGCAGTATTTT. This gives the protein CASSLNSGIGTDTQYF.

This chain links TRBV20-1 with TRBJ1-4; 10 bases agree with TRBD1. The V gene end was trimmed by 1 base and the J gene end by 3 bases; junction bases not matched to a gene: 2. The germline gives CDR1 DFQATT, CDR2 SNEGSKA (reference sequence). This CDR3 is 15 amino acids long. CDR3 coding DNA: TGCAGTGCTAGAGGACAGGGGGCATCTAATGAAAAACTGTTTTTT. It yields the protein CSARGQGASNEKLFF.

This clonotype was seen a few times. The V and J genes are TRBV5-1 and TRBJ2-2, with unresolved D. The CDR3 runs to 13 residues. The V gene lost 4 bases and the J gene lost 5 bases, with 9 bases spanning the gap. Looked up from germline, CDR1 is SGHRS and CDR2 is YFSETQ. This chain's CDR3 is CASSQSTTGELFF. The CDR3 DNA sequence: TGCGCCAGCAGCCAAAGTACAACCGGGGAGCTGTTTTTT. Full variable domain (outside the CDR3, taken from reference TRBV5-1 and TRBJ2-2): KAGVTQTPRYLIKTRGQQVTLSCSPISGHRSVSWYQQTPGQGLQFLFEYFSETQRNKGNFPGRFSGRQFSNSRSEMNVSTLELGDSALYLCASSQSTTGELFFGEGSRLTVL.

This clonotype has only a few counts. V usage is TRBV9 and J usage is TRBJ1-2; possibly TRBD1 for D (6 bases). V was cut by 0 bases and J by 7 bases, with 19 bases left in between. The CDR3 contains 16 residues. Germline loops: CDR1 SGDLS, CDR2 YYNGEE. As DNA, the CDR3 is TGTGCCAGCAGCGTAGCCCATGGGGGGGCCTCGGGTGGCTACACCTTC. Amino acid sequence: CASSVAHGGASGGYTF.

This clonotype was detected a few times. CDR3 region: CATSRHLLAGDGAYEQYF. CDR3 nucleotides: TGTGCCACCAGCAGACACCTCTTAGCGGGGGACGGGGCCTACGAGCAGTACTTC. This chain links TRBV15 with TRBJ2-7; 9 positions match TRBD2. The CDR3 loop spans 18 amino acids. V dropped 2 bases and J dropped 2; count of bases not matched to a gene: 13. The germline V gene has CDR1 LNHNV and CDR2 YYDKDF (reference sequence).

The chain carries TRBV2 and TRBJ2-7; a weak D match, TRBD1 (6 bases). CDR3 length: 13 residues. Germline V gives CDR1 SNHLY, CDR2 FYNNEI. With 6 bases removed from V and 3 bases from J, the gap between germline ends came to 12 bases. Written as DNA, the CDR3 is TGTGCCAGCAGAGTGGGACACCTCTACGAGCAGTACTTC. It is translated as CASRVGHLYEQYF.